These 27 T cell receptor beta chains were all obtained from the same sample, sequenced in a study of cytomegalovirus exposure and HLA in healthy donors. A multiplex PCR was run with 60 Vbeta primers and 13 Jbeta primers. The table came from immunoSEQ multiplex PCR; TCRdb's copy has only in-frame clones and leaves some out. This sample carries 200,000 to 300,000 clones, 80% to 90% of them seen once, and the ten largest clones take about 2%. Sequenced input: PBMCs. The source of these receptors is a woman aged 40 to 49 in good health and CMV-seropositive.

The gene calls are TRBV28 and TRBJ2-5; tentative D call: TRBD2 (7 bases). CDR1 and CDR2 (germline): MDHEN, SYDVKM. The CDR3 is 15 residues long. Trimming left V 4 bases short and J 5 bases short, with 17 bases between. The CDR3 nucleotides are TGTGCCAGCAGTTCGAGGGGGAGGGGGAGGGAGACCCAGTACTTC. Its protein is CASSSRGRGRETQYF.

The chain couples TRBV2 to TRBJ1-1, with a possible D match to TRBD1 (5 bases). This CDR3 has 15 amino acids. V lost 4 bases, J lost 4 bases, and 16 bases lay in between. Germline V gives CDR1 SNHLY, CDR2 FYNNEI. The CDR3: CASSVFHGRGTEAFF. CDR3 bases: TGTGCCAGCAGTGTCTTCCACGGGAGGGGCACTGAAGCTTTCTTT.

V and J are TRBV2 and TRBJ2-5; no definite D call. V lost 7 bases and J 3 bases, leaving 12 bases between the germline ends. The CDR3 is made up of 13 amino acids. Germline-derived CDR1 and CDR2 are SNHLY and FYNNEI. This CDR3 reads CASTARREETQYF. In DNA, the CDR3 is TGTGCCAGCACGGCAAGGAGAGAAGAGACCCAGTACTTC.

The rearrangement links TRBV18 to TRBJ2-1; perhaps TRBD2 as D (6 bases). The CDR3 runs 15 residues. V was trimmed by 3 bases and J by 1 base, leaving 10 bases between them. Germline V CDR1 and CDR2: KGHSH, LQKENI. This CDR3 is CASSPSLASYNEQFF. The CDR3 nucleotides are TGTGCCAGCTCACCTTCACTAGCTTCCTACAATGAGCAGTTCTTC.

The chain is built from TRBV11-2 and TRBJ2-3, with 10 bases fitting TRBD2. Germline V gene sequence: CDR1 SGHAT, CDR2 FQNNGV. The CDR3 runs to 15 residues. Trimming cost V 8 bases and J 5 bases; bases outside gene matches: 10. The CDR3 region has the DNA TGTGCCAGCCGCCTAGCGGGAGCCCGGAGAGATACGCAGTATTTT. Protein: CASRLAGARRDTQYF.

Of note for this clone: Other DNA sequences from this sample encode an identical CDR3 as well. V and J are TRBV9 and TRBJ2-1; 11 nucleotides align to TRBD2. From germline, CDR1 is SGDLS and CDR2 YYNGEE. There are 15 residues in the CDR3. The J segment lost 4 bases and the V segment lost 0 bases, leaving 0 bases of the junction unmatched. CDR3 sequence: CASSVGLAGYNEQFF. The DNA for the CDR3 is TGTGCCAGCAGCGTAGGACTAGCGGGGTACAATGAGCAGTTCTTC.

V usage is TRBV5-1 and J usage is TRBJ1-2, with no clear D. The CDR3 extends over 14 amino acids. CDR1 SGHRS and CDR2 YFSETQ come from the germline V gene. V was pared by 3 bases and J by 4 bases, with 13 bases between. The CDR3 DNA is TGCGCCAGCAGCTCGGAGGGCGCAGGCTATGGCTACACCTTC. It encodes CASSSEGAGYGYTF.

The CDR3 loop reads CASSSRPQGAGELFF. In DNA form, the CDR3 reads TGTGCCAGCAGCTCCCGGCCCCAGGGCGCCGGGGAGCTGTTTTTT. The chain carries TRBV6-5 and TRBJ2-2, with a weak D call TRBD1 (5 bases). Looked up from germline, CDR1 is MNHEY and CDR2 is SVGAGI. The CDR3 extends over 15 amino acids. Trimming left V 6 bases short and J 6 bases short, with 17 bases between.

The CDR3 here is CASSRGTTTREQYF. The CDR3 bases are TGTGCCAGTAGCCGCGGGACTACCACGCGCGAGCAGTACTTC. This rearrangement joins TRBV19 to TRBJ2-7; 7 bases match TRBD2. The CDR3 length is 14 residues. Germline V CDR1 and CDR2: LNHDA, SQIVND (reference sequence). V was clipped by 6 bases and J by 6 bases; unmatched bases: 11.

This chain uses TRBV14 with TRBJ2-1, with 8 nucleotides matching TRBD2. The CDR3 spans 13 residues. Germline CDR1 SGHDN, CDR2 FVKESK. V shed 5 bases, J shed 9 bases, and the junction held 6 bases outside the gene matches. The CDR3 bases are TGTGCCAGCAGCTTACTCGGGGGGGCTGAGCAGTTCTTC. Translated, it gives CASSLLGGAEQFF.

The chain links TRBV7-9 to TRBJ1-4; possible D gene TRBD1, 5 bases. The germline gives CDR1 SEHNR, CDR2 FQNEAQ (reference sequence). CDR3 length: 15 residues. V shed 3 bases and J shed 3 bases, with 11 bases lying between them. The CDR3 DNA reads as TGTGCCAGCAGCTTGCTCGACAGATCTAATGAAAAACTGTTTTTT. It yields the protein CASSLLDRSNEKLFF.

The CDR3 DNA is TGTGCCAGCAGCCCGCAGACAGGTCCTAAGCCCTCTGGAAACACCATATATTTT. This sequence encodes CASSPQTGPKPSGNTIYF. The chain is built from TRBV7-6 and TRBJ1-3; TRBD1 might be the D (6 bases). This CDR3 spans 18 amino acids. V gave up 5 bases and J gave up 0 bases, with 20 bases separating them. Germline V gene lookup returns CDR1 SGHVS and CDR2 FNYEAQ.

The J gene is TRBJ1-2, the V gene TRBV10-3; D is undetermined. Trimming pared 0 bases from V and 8 bases from J, leaving 10 bases between. CDR3 size: 13 residues. In germline, CDR1 is ENHRY, CDR2 SYGVKD. The CDR3 protein is CAISESPGGGYTF. The CDR3 nucleotides are TGTGCCATCAGTGAGTCGCCGGGTGGCGGCTACACCTTC.

Notes on this clone: Additional DNA sequences in this sample encode the identical CDR3. The rearrangement uses TRBV9 and TRBJ1-4; 7 bases map to TRBD1. CDR1 is SGDLS and CDR2 is YYNGEE in the germline V gene. This CDR3 is built from 15 residues. With V trimmed by 8 bases and J by 4 bases, 11 bases remained unmatched. The CDR3 region is CASSPRGTDNEKLFF. For the CDR3, the DNA is TGTGCCAGTAGCCCCAGGGGGACAGATAATGAAAAACTGTTTTTT.

The rearrangement uses TRBV6-5 and TRBJ2-7, with D possibly being TRBD1 (6 bases). Trimming stripped 5 bases from V and 1 base from J, with 15 bases between. The CDR3 is made up of 15 amino acids. Germline CDR1 MNHEY, CDR2 SVGAGI. This CDR3 reads CASSQQGHGSYEQYF. CDR3 in DNA: TGTGCCAGCAGTCAGCAGGGACACGGGTCCTACGAGCAGTACTTC.

This clone was detected once. This chain links TRBV5-6 with TRBJ2-7; TRBD2 might be the D (6 bases). The V end lost 4 bases, the J end lost 0 bases, and 14 bases lay between the germline ends. The CDR3 runs 15 residues. Germline CDR1 is SGHDT and CDR2 is YYEEEE. The DNA of the CDR3 is TGTGCCAGCAGCCCGTTAGCGGAGAGCTCCTACGAGCAGTACTTC. Protein product: CASSPLAESSYEQYF.

The rearrangement links TRBV5-1 to TRBJ2-1; 9 nucleotides align to TRBD1. Trimming removed 3 bases from V and 5 bases from J; junction bases left unmatched: 3. The CDR3 contains 14 residues. Germline values: CDR1 SGHRS, CDR2 YFSETQ. The CDR3 reads CASSSGTGNNEQFF. The CDR3 region has the DNA TGCGCCAGCAGCTCTGGGACAGGGAACAATGAGCAGTTCTTC.

This chain links TRBV5-4 with TRBJ2-5; no firm D call. Trimming removed 0 bases at V and 4 bases at J, with 13 bases between. There are 15 residues in the CDR3. CDR1 is SGHNT and CDR2 is YYREEE in the germline V gene (reference sequence). CDR3 nucleotide sequence: TGTGCCAGCAGCTTGGCGGAACACCCGGGAGAGACCCAGTACTTC. Amino acid sequence: CASSLAEHPGETQYF.

The V and J genes are TRBV9 and TRBJ2-1; D is possibly TRBD2 (5 bases). This CDR3 spans 15 amino acids. The V end lost 4 bases, the J end lost 1 base, and 12 bases lay between the germline ends. CDR1 and CDR2 (germline): SGDLS, YYNGEE. CDR3 nucleotide sequence: TGTGCCAGCAGCCCAAGGGAGCGGTCCTACAATGAGCAGTTCTTC. This codes for CASSPRERSYNEQFF.

The genes are TRBV13 and TRBJ2-7; no firm D call. CDR3 length: 14 residues. The ends were cut back, 0 bases at V and 0 bases at J, with 6 bases in the middle. Germline loops: CDR1 PRHDT, CDR2 FYEKMQ (reference sequence). The CDR3 DNA follows: TGTGCCAGCAGCTTAGGGCAGGCCTCCTACGAGCAGTACTTC. Translation: CASSLGQASYEQYF. Based on the CDR3 plus reference TRBV13 and TRBJ2-7, the full variable domain is AAGVIQSPRHLIKEKRETATLKCYPIPRHDTVYWYQQGPGQDPQFLISFYEKMQSDKGSIPDRFSAQQFSDYHSELNMSSLELGDSALYFCASSLGQASYEQYFGPGTRLTVT.

The chain has TRBV18 and TRBJ1-1; 8 positions match TRBD1. Per the germline V gene, CDR1 is KGHSH and CDR2 is LQKENI. V was pared by 6 bases and J by 3 bases, with 3 bases of the junction left unmatched. The CDR3 runs to 13 residues. The CDR3 sequence is CASSSDRDTEAFF. The CDR3 DNA follows: TGTGCCAGCTCGTCGGACAGGGACACTGAAGCTTTCTTT.

V is TRBV28 and J is TRBJ1-2; TRBD1 is a possible D gene (6 bases). The CDR3 has 15 residues. The germline V gene encodes CDR1 MDHEN and CDR2 SYDVKM. Trimming removed 2 bases from V and 2 bases from J, with 12 bases in between. CDR3 region: CASSLVTGSNYGYTF. The CDR3 DNA follows: TGTGCCAGCAGTTTAGTCACAGGGTCCAACTATGGCTACACCTTC.

The V gene is TRBV6-6, the J gene TRBJ2-3; no firm D call. The germline V gene has CDR1 MNHNY and CDR2 SVGAGI (reference sequence). With 2 bases removed from V and 5 bases from J, the gap between germline ends came to 14 bases. The CDR3 runs to 15 residues. In DNA, the CDR3 is TGTGCCAGCAGTTACAGTACGGCCGGCGGAGATACGCAGTATTTT. As protein: CASSYSTAGGDTQYF.

Remarks on this clone: Within the sample, other DNA sequences also encode this same CDR3. The chain is built from TRBV9 and TRBJ2-7, with 11 bases fitting TRBD2. CDR3 size: 14 residues. The V gene's germline CDR1 is SGDLS and CDR2 YYNGEE. Germline trimming cut 4 bases from V and 5 bases from J; bases unmatched to any gene: 5. The CDR3: CASSPLAGANEQYF. The CDR3 DNA sequence: TGTGCCAGCAGCCCACTAGCGGGAGCCAACGAGCAGTACTTC.

Comments on this clone: The identical CDR3 is also encoded by other nucleotide sequences in the sample. The chain couples TRBV6-5 to TRBJ2-7, with D unclear. The CDR3 covers 14 residues. Germline CDR1 and CDR2: MNHEY and SVGAGI. The V gene lost 0 bases and the J gene lost 1 base, with 7 bases spanning the gap. CDR3 DNA sequence: TGTGCCAGCAGTTACTCGTCGTTGTCCTACGAGCAGTACTTC. This encodes CASSYSSLSYEQYF.

The chain carries TRBV14 and TRBJ2-7; D may be TRBD2 (7 bases). This CDR3 comprises 17 residues. The germline V and J ends were trimmed by 0 bases and 2 bases, with 17 bases remaining between them. Germline lookup yields CDR1 SGHDN and CDR2 FVKESK. CDR3 DNA: TGTGCCAGCAGCCAAGATCCGGGGGGCGCGACTACCTACGAGCAGTACTTC. Translation: CASSQDPGGATTYEQYF.

The V call is TRBV19, the J call TRBJ2-3; D is unclear. The CDR3 runs to 14 residues. Germline V gives CDR1 LNHDA, CDR2 SQIVND (reference sequence). The V and J ends lost 0 bases and 0 bases respectively, with 4 bases between them. This CDR3 reads CASSIDMSTDTQYF. DNA for the CDR3: TGTGCCAGTAGTATAGACATGAGCACAGATACGCAGTATTTT.